The T cell receptor beta chain described here comes from a study of naive and memory T cell subsets. Findings of the study overall: The power law exponent of TCR abundance differed between naive and memory cells.

The CDR3 is 15 amino acids. With 5 bases removed from V and 3 bases from J, the gap between germline ends came to 17 bases. Germline assignment: CDR1 SGHTA and CDR2 FQGNSA. CD4 T cells were positively selected, then CD8 T cells from the CD4-negative fraction. Only a few counts were recorded for this clonotype. The antigen is undetermined. Both TRBC1 and TRBC2 were covered by a beta constant-region primer of two equimolar oligonucleotides. The ligated cDNA underwent four PCR rounds using SP2 and nested alpha and beta constant-region primers. Ligation attached a single-stranded oligonucleotide with a 12-nucleotide UMI and the SP2 primer to the cDNA 3' end. In TCRdb, the UMI-ligation and nested PCR reads were re-called with MiXCR into one record per CDR3 protein. The sample holds some 22,000 distinct CDR3 sequences; 8.5% to 10% are singletons and the top ten take over 20%.

This chain links TRBV7-2 with TRBJ2-7; TRBD2 might be the D (6 bases). This clonotype was obtained from a human donor in good health. Specimen: central memory CD8+ T cells from blood. CDR3: CASSPGVGSGYEQYF. In nucleotides, the CDR3 is TGTGCCAGCAGCCCAGGCGTAGGTAGCGGCTACGAGCAGTACTTC.